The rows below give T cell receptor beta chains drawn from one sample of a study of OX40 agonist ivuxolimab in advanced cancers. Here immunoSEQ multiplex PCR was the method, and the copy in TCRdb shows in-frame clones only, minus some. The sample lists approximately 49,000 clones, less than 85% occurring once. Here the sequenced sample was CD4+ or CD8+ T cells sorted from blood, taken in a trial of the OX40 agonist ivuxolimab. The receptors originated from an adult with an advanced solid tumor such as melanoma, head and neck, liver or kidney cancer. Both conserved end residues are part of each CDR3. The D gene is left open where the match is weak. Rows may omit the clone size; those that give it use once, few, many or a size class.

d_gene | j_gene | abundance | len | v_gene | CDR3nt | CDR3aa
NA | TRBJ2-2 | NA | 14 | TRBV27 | TGTGCCAGCAGTTTAGGGGCCAGCACCGGGGAGCTGTTTTTT | CASSLGASTGELFF
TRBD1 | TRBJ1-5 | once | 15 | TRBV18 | TGTGCCAGCTCACCGGGACAGGGGAGCAATCAGCCCCAGCATTTT | CASSPGQGSNQPQHF
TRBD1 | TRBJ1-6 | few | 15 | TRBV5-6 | TGTGCCAGCAGGCCCGGGACAGGGGACAATTCACCCCTCCACTTT | CASRPGTGDNSPLHF
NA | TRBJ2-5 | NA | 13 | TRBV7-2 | TGTGCCAGCAGCTCTACCAACCAAGAGACCCAGTACTTC | CASSSTNQETQYF
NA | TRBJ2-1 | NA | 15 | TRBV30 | TGTGCCTGGAGCCTACAGGGTCGGGCCTACAATGAGCAGTTCTTC | CAWSLQGRAYNEQFF
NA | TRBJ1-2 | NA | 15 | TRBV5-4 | TGTGCCAGCAGCGATGCGGGTGCATCTCGTTATGGCTACACCTTC | CASSDAGASRYGYTF
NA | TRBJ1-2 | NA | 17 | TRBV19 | TGTGCCAGTAGTATAGATCGTGGTGGACGGGCGCCCTATGGCTACACCTTC | CASSIDRGGRAPYGYTF
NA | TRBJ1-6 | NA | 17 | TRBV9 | TGTGCCAGCAGCGTAGATGGAAGGGTCTCCTATAATTCACCCCTCCACTTT | CASSVDGRVSYNSPLHF
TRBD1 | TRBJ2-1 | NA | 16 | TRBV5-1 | TGCGCCAGCAGCTTAGAACGGGGACAGGGGAACAATGAGCAGTTCTTC | CASSLERGQGNNEQFF
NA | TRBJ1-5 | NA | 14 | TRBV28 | TGTGCCAGCAGCTATGATTCTAGCAATCAGCCCCAGCATTTT | CASSYDSSNQPQHF
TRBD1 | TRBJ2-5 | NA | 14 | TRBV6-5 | TGTGCCAGCAGTTGGACAGGGAGTAAGGAGACCCAGTACTTC | CASSWTGSKETQYF
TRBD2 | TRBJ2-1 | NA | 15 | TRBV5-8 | TGTGCCAGCAGTTTGACTAGCGGGGTTTACAATGAGCAGTTCTTC | CASSLTSGVYNEQFF
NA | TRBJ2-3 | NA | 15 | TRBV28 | TGTGCCAGCAGTTTATATCGGGGCGGGGAAGATACGCAGTATTTT | CASSLYRGGEDTQYF
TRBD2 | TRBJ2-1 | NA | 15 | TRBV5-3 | TGTGCCAGAAGCTTGAGTAGCGGGGGGGACAATGAGCAGTTCTTC | CARSLSSGGDNEQFF
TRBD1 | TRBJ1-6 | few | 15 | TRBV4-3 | TGCGCCAGCAGCCAAGATTGGGACAGCAGTTCACCCCTCCACTTT | CASSQDWDSSSPLHF
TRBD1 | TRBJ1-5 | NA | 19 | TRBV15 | TGTGCCACCAGCAGAGATCGGTTATATGGGGACAGGGGTAATCAGCCCCAGCATTTT | CATSRDRLYGDRGNQPQHF
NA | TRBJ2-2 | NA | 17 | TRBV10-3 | TGTGCCATCAGTGAGTCGAGAAGTGGGTTAAACACCGGGGAGCTGTTTTTT | CAISESRSGLNTGELFF
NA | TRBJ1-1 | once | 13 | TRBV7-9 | TGTGCCAGCAGCTTACTAGGGAACACTGAAGCTTTCTTT | CASSLLGNTEAFF
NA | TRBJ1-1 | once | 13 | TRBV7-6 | TGTGCCGCCCGCGACGGGTTGAACACTGAAGCTTTCTTT | CAARDGLNTEAFF
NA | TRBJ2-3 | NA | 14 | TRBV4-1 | TGCGCCAGCAGCCAACCGGGGTGGGCAGATACGCAGTATTTT | CASSQPGWADTQYF
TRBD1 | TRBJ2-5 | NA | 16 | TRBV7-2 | TGTGCCAGCAGCCGGAGGACAGGGCTCTTCCAAGAGACCCAGTACTTC | CASSRRTGLFQETQYF
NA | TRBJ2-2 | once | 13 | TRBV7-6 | TGTGCCAGCAGCCCATCTGAGACCGGGGAGCTGTTTTTT | CASSPSETGELFF
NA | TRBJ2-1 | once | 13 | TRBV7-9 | TGTGCCAGCATCAACGGAGATAACAATGAGCAGTTCTTC | CASINGDNNEQFF
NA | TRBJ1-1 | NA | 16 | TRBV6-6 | TGTGCCAGCAGTTACTCGACATTGGCCGTAAACACTGAAGCTTTCTTT | CASSYSTLAVNTEAFF
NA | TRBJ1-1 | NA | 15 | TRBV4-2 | TGTGCCAGCAGCCAAGCGGAATCTCCCGGGGATGAAGCTTTCTTT | CASSQAESPGDEAFF
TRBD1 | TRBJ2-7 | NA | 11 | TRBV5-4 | TGTGCCAGCAGCCCGGGGACAGGTCTGTCCTTC | CASSPGTGLSF
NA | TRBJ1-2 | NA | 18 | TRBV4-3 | TGCGCCAGCAGCCAAGAAATTGAGTACGCGGGACGGCTCTATGGCTACACCTTC | CASSQEIEYAGRLYGYTF
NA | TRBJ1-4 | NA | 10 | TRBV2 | TGTGCCAGCAGTTATGAAAAACTGTTTTTT | CASSYEKLFF
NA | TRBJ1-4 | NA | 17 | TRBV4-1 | TGCGCCAGCAGCCAAGAAGGGGTACTTGGTGGTAATGAAAAACTGTTTTTT | CASSQEGVLGGNEKLFF
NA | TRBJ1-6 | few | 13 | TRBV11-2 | TGTGCCAGCAGCTTGGGGTCCGGGAGGCCCCTCCACTTT | CASSLGSGRPLHF
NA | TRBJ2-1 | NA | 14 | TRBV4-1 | TGCGCCAGCAGCCAGACTAGTCAGGCTTCGGAGCAGTTCTTC | CASSQTSQASEQFF
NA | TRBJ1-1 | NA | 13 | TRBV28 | TGTGCCAGCATGAGGGTTTCGGGCACTGAAGCTTTCTTT | CASMRVSGTEAFF
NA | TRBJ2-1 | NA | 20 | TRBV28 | TGTGCCAGCAGTTTATTCTCAGGGCTTGGAGGAGGGGGCCGGGACAATGAGCAGTTCTTC | CASSLFSGLGGGGRDNEQFF
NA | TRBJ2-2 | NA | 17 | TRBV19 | TGTGCCAGTAGTATATCATCCGGGACACGGAACACCGGGGAGCTGTTTTTT | CASSISSGTRNTGELFF
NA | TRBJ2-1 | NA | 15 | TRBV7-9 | TGTGCCAGCAGCTTATTACGGGGGAGCATCAATGAGCAGTTCTTC | CASSLLRGSINEQFF